This is a list of T cell receptor beta chains from one sample in a study of naive and memory T cell subsets. One entry per CDR3 protein results from TCRdb running MiXCR on the UMI-ligation and nested PCR reads. The table has 30,000 to 35,000 distinct CDR3 sequences, about 6.9% seen once. The material sequenced was skin, taken from a tuberculin skin test site. The receptors were gathered from an adult in good health. CDR3s include the opening cysteine and the closing phenylalanine or tryptophan.

V	J	CDR3
TRBV2	TRBJ1-5	CASGRDQPQHF
TRBV14	TRBJ1-2	CASSQDMRGYTF
TRBV11-2	TRBJ1-2	CASSLDGDRNNYGYTF
TRBV7-2	TRBJ2-2	CASTSGVNTGELFF
TRBV6-5	TRBJ1-2	CASSYSPGSPYGYTF
TRBV18	TRBJ1-5	CASSPTGTRSTSNQPQHF
TRBV12-3/TRBV12-4	TRBJ1-1	CASSLELNTEAFF
TRBV6-5	TRBJ1-6	CASRIYGLSPLHF
TRBV3-1	TRBJ2-5	CASSHVSIRQETQYF
TRBV20-1	TRBJ2-1	CSASIRLAGGMNEQFF
TRBV3-1	TRBJ2-3	CASSQVLAGSDTQYF
TRBV13	TRBJ1-2	CASSHRQGMHGYTF
TRBV3-1	TRBJ2-3	CASSQELGTDTQYF
TRBV6-2/TRBV6-3	TRBJ1-1	CASIGLLGRIEAFF
TRBV29-1	TRBJ1-3	CSVRTLGNTIYF
TRBV12-3/TRBV12-4	TRBJ1-2	CASREQYYGYTF
TRBV5-1	TRBJ1-2	CASSLAGQGRNYGYTF
TRBV3-1	TRBJ2-2	CASSQGDTGELFF
TRBV20-1	TRBJ1-2	CSAREGGNYGYTF